This is a list of T cell receptor beta chains from one sample in a study of T cell responses to AZD1222 COVID-19 vaccine. Only in-frame clones appear in the TCRdb table, and some are missing; sequencing was by immunoSEQ multiplex PCR. The sample holds roughly 160,000 clones, 91% seen once. This specimen consisted of peripheral blood, obtained on day 0 of AZD1222 vaccination. The receptors here all came from an adult in good health. The CDR3 runs from the conserved cysteine through the conserved F or W. Fields, in order: CDR3 protein, clone size, V gene, J gene. Expanded clones get a size class; other rows say once, few or many, or leave the size out.

cdr3_aa: CASSLMRGPSGANVLTF
clone_size: -
v_call: TRBV28
j_call: TRBJ2-6

cdr3_aa: CASSLGRVGEAFF
clone_size: -
v_call: TRBV5-6
j_call: TRBJ1-1

cdr3_aa: CASSGTGQVEANEQFF
clone_size: -
v_call: TRBV28
j_call: TRBJ2-1

cdr3_aa: CAWRSSGRGEKLFF
clone_size: -
v_call: TRBV30
j_call: TRBJ1-4

cdr3_aa: CASRSGGVSSYNEQFF
clone_size: -
v_call: TRBV27
j_call: TRBJ2-1

cdr3_aa: CASSQTQQGQLNTEAFF
clone_size: -
v_call: TRBV4-1
j_call: TRBJ1-1

cdr3_aa: CASSLDGNQPQHF
clone_size: -
v_call: TRBV7-9
j_call: TRBJ1-5

cdr3_aa: CASSGQGTDTQYF
clone_size: -
v_call: TRBV10-1
j_call: TRBJ2-3

cdr3_aa: CASKGFHTPTGKLFF
clone_size: -
v_call: TRBV28
j_call: TRBJ1-4

cdr3_aa: CASAPGLAGVHGELFF
clone_size: -
v_call: TRBV12-5
j_call: TRBJ2-2

cdr3_aa: CATSDLGRMVQYF
clone_size: -
v_call: TRBV24-1
j_call: TRBJ2-5

cdr3_aa: CASSEQGVNYGYTF
clone_size: -
v_call: TRBV28
j_call: TRBJ1-2

cdr3_aa: CASSPSIVRGIITGELFF
clone_size: -
v_call: TRBV6-2/TRBV6-3
j_call: TRBJ2-2

cdr3_aa: CASSEAPRGVGVLRQPQHF
clone_size: -
v_call: TRBV6-1
j_call: TRBJ1-5

cdr3_aa: CASRKYTEAFF
clone_size: -
v_call: TRBV28
j_call: TRBJ1-1

cdr3_aa: CASSAQSQGALDEQYF
clone_size: -
v_call: TRBV7-2
j_call: TRBJ2-7

cdr3_aa: CASSPGGSGSNEQFF
clone_size: -
v_call: TRBV7-3
j_call: TRBJ2-1

cdr3_aa: CASSLGQGSEQYF
clone_size: -
v_call: TRBV27
j_call: TRBJ2-7

cdr3_aa: CAWSVLRGSYEQYF
clone_size: -
v_call: TRBV30
j_call: TRBJ2-7

cdr3_aa: CASSLGGYNEQFF
clone_size: -
v_call: TRBV5-8
j_call: TRBJ2-1

cdr3_aa: CASSLESSSYGYTF
clone_size: few
v_call: TRBV7-2
j_call: TRBJ1-2

cdr3_aa: CASSLNPTVRASGNTIYF
clone_size: -
v_call: TRBV5-1
j_call: TRBJ1-3

cdr3_aa: CASSLGSNEQFF
clone_size: -
v_call: TRBV11-2
j_call: TRBJ2-1

cdr3_aa: CASSKNGKGTGNNSPLHF
clone_size: -
v_call: TRBV21-1
j_call: TRBJ1-6

cdr3_aa: CASSLSQGQGVYEQYF
clone_size: -
v_call: TRBV5-1
j_call: TRBJ2-7

cdr3_aa: CASSSPGQGFTGELFF
clone_size: -
v_call: TRBV5-5
j_call: TRBJ2-2

cdr3_aa: CSVERLEQFF
clone_size: -
v_call: TRBV29-1
j_call: TRBJ2-1

cdr3_aa: CASSSRSGGTGELFF
clone_size: -
v_call: TRBV5-4
j_call: TRBJ2-2

cdr3_aa: CASSERGGNEQFF
clone_size: -
v_call: TRBV5-4
j_call: TRBJ2-1

cdr3_aa: CASSQDPDVYSPLHF
clone_size: -
v_call: TRBV4-3
j_call: TRBJ1-6

cdr3_aa: CASSLQSYEQYF
clone_size: -
v_call: TRBV7-8
j_call: TRBJ2-7

cdr3_aa: CASRPPGGPNEAFF
clone_size: once
v_call: TRBV28
j_call: TRBJ1-1

cdr3_aa: CASSPLSGSSYNEQFF
clone_size: once
v_call: TRBV11-2
j_call: TRBJ2-1

cdr3_aa: CSVGETRGADEQYF
clone_size: -
v_call: TRBV29-1
j_call: TRBJ2-7

cdr3_aa: CARSLDTNSPLHF
clone_size: -
v_call: TRBV5-3
j_call: TRBJ1-6

cdr3_aa: CASSLSLLGDTQYF
clone_size: -
v_call: TRBV27
j_call: TRBJ2-3

cdr3_aa: CASSPRGGYSSHTGELFF
clone_size: -
v_call: TRBV27
j_call: TRBJ2-2

cdr3_aa: CASSLALVGANTIYF
clone_size: -
v_call: TRBV7-6
j_call: TRBJ1-3

cdr3_aa: CASSLGGVGRAAGELFF
clone_size: -
v_call: TRBV5-4
j_call: TRBJ2-2

cdr3_aa: CASSPELAGGVYNEQFF
clone_size: -
v_call: TRBV5-5
j_call: TRBJ2-1

cdr3_aa: CASSQVGGSQPQHF
clone_size: -
v_call: TRBV4-3
j_call: TRBJ1-5

cdr3_aa: CASSLQSGGLNEKLFF
clone_size: -
v_call: TRBV27
j_call: TRBJ1-4

cdr3_aa: CAISADQETQYF
clone_size: -
v_call: TRBV10-3
j_call: TRBJ2-5

cdr3_aa: CASRSTGINYGYTF
clone_size: -
v_call: TRBV7-2
j_call: TRBJ1-2